The clone carrying this T cell receptor (beta chain) came up once. This CDR3 is built from 14 residues. The germline V and J ends were trimmed by 3 bases and 4 bases, with 9 bases remaining between them. The germline V gene has CDR1 KGHSH and CDR2 LQKENI. This record comes from a study of T cell changes during pregnancy in multiple sclerosis. Sequencing was performed with immunoSEQ multiplex PCR; in TCRdb, only in-frame clones are kept and a portion is missing. The repertoire holds around 100,000 clones, with 90% as singletons. The chain recombines TRBV18 with TRBJ1-4, with D unclear. This receptor was identified in a female donor in good health, enrolled as a control in a pregnancy study. This specimen was peripheral blood, taken in the second trimester of pregnancy. CDR3 sequence (DNA): TGTGCCAGCTCACCGGAGGCGATTAATGAAAAACTGTTTTTT. Protein product: CASSPEAINEKLFF.